This is a list of T cell receptor beta chains from one sample in a study of CD8+CD57+ T cells in acquired aplastic anemia. TCRdb redid the calling of the reads with MiXCR, one entry per CDR3 protein. The repertoire holds about 210,000 distinct CDR3 sequences, with over 60% as singletons. The material sequenced was sorted CD4+, CD8+, or CD8+CD57+ T cells (not recorded which) from PBMCs. These receptor sequences come from a human donor in good health. The CDR3 runs from the conserved cysteine through the conserved F or W. The order of the fields is clone size, J gene, D gene, V gene, CDR3 DNA, CDR3 protein. The D gene is left open where the match is weak. Clone size is not always given. Where it is, it says once, few, many or a class for expanded clones.

>NA|TRBJ1-6|NA|TRBV2
TGTGCCAGCACCTACTCAGGGACGGAGCCCTATTCACCCCTCCACTTT
CASTYSGTEPYSPLHF
>NA|TRBJ2-1|NA|TRBV24-1
TGTGCCGTTGGGGGGCCCTCGAACAATGAGCAGTTCTTC
CAVGGPSNNEQFF
>NA|TRBJ1-2|NA|TRBV12-5
TGTGCTAGTGCCTCTTCGGCCAACTATGGCTACACCTTC
CASASSANYGYTF
>NA|TRBJ2-7|TRBD1|TRBV7-9
TGTGCCAGCAGTCCCAGGACAGGGACAGACTACGAGCAGTACTTC
CASSPRTGTDYEQYF
>NA|TRBJ2-7|NA|TRBV19
TGTGCCAGTAGTATGGGGGGTAATGAGAACGAGCAGTACTTC
CASSMGGNENEQYF
>NA|TRBJ1-3|NA|TRBV19
TGTGCCAGTAGTATAGGACAAAACTCTGGAAGCACCGTATATTTT
CASSIGQNSGSTVYF
>NA|TRBJ1-2|TRBD1|TRBV6-4
TGTGCCAGCAGTGACTCAGGAGGGGGCGATGGCTACACCTTC
CASSDSGGGDGYTF
>NA|TRBJ2-5|TRBD2|TRBV7-2
TGTGCCAGCAGCTTTAAGCCGGCGGGGGGGCAAGAGACCCAGTACTTC
CASSFKPAGGQETQYF
>NA|TRBJ2-5|NA|TRBV5-1
TGCGCCAGCAGGTGGGACCCTCAAGAGACCCAGTACTTC
CASRWDPQETQYF
>many|TRBJ1-1|NA|TRBV6-2/TRBV6-3
TGTGCCAGCAAATCGGACACAATGAACACTGAAGCTTTCTTT
CASKSDTMNTEAFF
>NA|TRBJ2-7|TRBD2|TRBV20-1
TGCAGTGCTACACACCACCTGACTAGCGGGAACCCCTACGAGCAGTACTTC
CSATHHLTSGNPYEQYF
>few|TRBJ2-7|NA|TRBV15
TGTGCCACCAGCAGACGGCCGGGGACACCCCCCTACGAGCAGTACTTC
CATSRRPGTPPYEQYF
>many|TRBJ2-7|NA|TRBV2
TGTGCCAGCAGTGGATGGGGGGTTAGCTCCTACGAGCAGTACTTC
CASSGWGVSSYEQYF
>few|TRBJ1-1|NA|TRBV2
TGTGCCAGCAGTTTTGGGATGAACACTGAAGCTTTCTTT
CASSFGMNTEAFF
>many|TRBJ1-2|TRBD1|TRBV20-1
TGCAGTTCCCACAGGGGGGGGATCGATGGCTACACCTTC
CSSHRGGIDGYTF
>NA|TRBJ2-3|TRBD2|TRBV20-1
TGCAGTGCTCCGACTCAAACTAGCGATGCAGATACGCAGTATTTT
CSAPTQTSDADTQYF
>NA|TRBJ2-7|NA|TRBV2
TGTGCCAGCAGTGGGCTAGGGAGGCGGGGTTCCTACGAGCAGTACTTC
CASSGLGRRGSYEQYF
>NA|TRBJ2-7|NA|TRBV10-1
TGCGCCAGCAGATACCCCGACACCTACGAGCAGTACTTC
CASRYPDTYEQYF
>NA|TRBJ1-1|TRBD1|TRBV28
TGTGCCAGCGGGACAGGGCATGTACGAGCTTTCTTT
CASGTGHVRAFF
>few|TRBJ2-1|TRBD2|TRBV28
TGTGCCAGCAGTCCCATAGCGGGGGAACAAAGGAATGAGCAGTTCTTC
CASSPIAGEQRNEQFF
>NA|TRBJ2-2|NA|TRBV4-3
TGCGCCAGCAGCCAAGATTTCAGGGTCACCGGGGAGCTGTTTTTT
CASSQDFRVTGELFF
>NA|TRBJ1-1|NA|TRBV9
TGTGCCAGCAGCGGCGGAAGGGAGACAGATGCGAACACTGAAGCTTTCTTT
CASSGGRETDANTEAFF
>many|TRBJ2-5|NA|TRBV9
TGTGCCAGCAGCGTAGAAGGGACACGACAAGAGACCCAGTACTTC
CASSVEGTRQETQYF
>NA|TRBJ1-4|NA|TRBV15
TGTGCCACCAGCAGAAACAGTGCAACTAATGAAAAACTGTTTTTT
CATSRNSATNEKLFF
>few|TRBJ2-7|TRBD2|TRBV10-3
TGTGCCATCCGGGGGTTGACTAGCGGGAGCTACGAGCAGTACTTC
CAIRGLTSGSYEQYF
>many|TRBJ2-5|TRBD1|TRBV12-3/TRBV12-4
TGTGCCAGCAGTGGACAGGGGACCGAGACCCAGTACTTC
CASSGQGTETQYF
>few|TRBJ2-3|NA|TRBV19
TGTGCCAGTACGGTGGGGAGGACAGATACGCAGTATTTT
CASTVGRTDTQYF
>many|TRBJ2-1|NA|TRBV9
TGTGCCAGCAGCGTAGAGCCAGCGGCATCCTCCTACAATGAGCAGTTCTTC
CASSVEPAASSYNEQFF
>NA|TRBJ2-1|TRBD2|TRBV7-2
TGTGCCAGCAGCTTCAGCGGGGGGGCCCAAAATGAGCAGTTCTTC
CASSFSGGAQNEQFF
>NA|TRBJ1-3|NA|TRBV19
TGTGCCAGTAGTATGGGCCTACTCTCTGGAAACACCATATATTTT
CASSMGLLSGNTIYF
>many|TRBJ2-1|TRBD2|TRBV19
TGTGCCAGTATTTCGCCCCTGGGACTAGGCAATGAGCAGTTCTTC
CASISPLGLGNEQFF
>NA|TRBJ2-7|NA|TRBV7-9
TGTGCCAGCAGCTTAGCCAGGATCTCCTACGAGCAGTACTTC
CASSLARISYEQYF
>once|TRBJ2-7|NA|TRBV9
TGTGCCAGCAGCCAAGCGGTAACAGTCTCCTACGATCAGTACTTC
CASSQAVTVSYDQYF
>NA|TRBJ1-5|NA|TRBV24-1
TGTGCCACCAGTGACTCCCGACAGCAGAATCAGCCCCAGCATTTT
CATSDSRQQNQPQHF
>NA|TRBJ1-1|TRBD1|TRBV10-3
TGTGCCAGCAGTTATACAGGGGCGAACACTGAAGCTTTCTTT
CASSYTGANTEAFF
>once|TRBJ2-7|TRBD1|TRBV25-1
TGTGCCAGCAGTGATGGGGACAGGAAGACCTACGAGCAGTACTTC
CASSDGDRKTYEQYF
>few|TRBJ1-3|NA|TRBV5-1
TGCGCCAGCAGCTTGGGCCAACCTGGAAACACCATATATTTT
CASSLGQPGNTIYF
>NA|TRBJ2-7|NA|TRBV7-7
TGTGCTAGCAGCCCCGGGTCCGGGACCGCCTACGAGCAGTACTTC
CASSPGSGTAYEQYF
>once|TRBJ1-1|TRBD1|TRBV20-1
TGCAGTGCCTTGGACAGGGAAGCTTTCTTT
CSALDREAFF
>many|TRBJ2-2|NA|TRBV15
TGTGCCACCAGCAGAGGACGGGACACCGGGGAGCTGTTTTTT
CATSRGRDTGELFF
>NA|TRBJ2-3|NA|TRBV7-9
TGTGCCAGCAGCTCCCCCCAGGGTGGAACAGATACGCAGTATTTT
CASSSPQGGTDTQYF
>NA|TRBJ2-1|NA|TRBV3-1
TGTGCCAGCAGCCCCACCTTGGACGGGATGTGGGAGCAGTTCTTC
CASSPTLDGMWEQFF
>NA|TRBJ2-3|TRBD2|TRBV14
TGTGCCAGCAGCCAAGAAGTCGGAATAGCGGGAACAGATACGCAGTATTTT
CASSQEVGIAGTDTQYF
>few|TRBJ2-7|NA|TRBV20-1
TGCAGTGCACGCTACGAGCAGTACTTC
CSARYEQYF
>NA|TRBJ1-1|NA|TRBV7-2
TGTGCCAGCAGCTTAGACGTCCTCACCTCTTACACTGAAGCTTTCTTT
CASSLDVLTSYTEAFF
>NA|TRBJ1-6|TRBD1|TRBV25-1
TGTGCCAGCAGTGCTCAGGACCGAGACAGGGACGGCGATTACCAACCCCTCCACTTT
CASSAQDRDRDGDYQPLHF
>NA|TRBJ1-5|NA|TRBV2
TGTGCCAGCAGTGGGGGCGTGCTGCTGCGGCAGCCCCAGCATTTT
CASSGGVLLRQPQHF
>NA|TRBJ2-3|NA|TRBV7-6
TGTGCCAGCAGCCAGGGTAGGGGCACAGATACGCAGTATTTT
CASSQGRGTDTQYF
>NA|TRBJ2-3|TRBD2|TRBV7-8
TGTGCCAGCAGCCCCCCCGGGACTAGCGGGAGCCTAACTGAGGCAGATACGCAGTATTTT
CASSPPGTSGSLTEADTQYF
>few|TRBJ1-2|NA|TRBV7-8
TGTGCCAGCAGCCAACAGGACTATGGCTACACCTTC
CASSQQDYGYTF